This is a list of T cell receptor beta chains from one sample in a study of cytomegalovirus exposure and HLA in healthy donors. TCRdb's table, derived via immunoSEQ multiplex PCR, lists solely in-frame clones and lacks some. The sample lists more than 130,000 clones, 76% occurring once. Material for sequencing was PBMCs. These receptors came from a man aged 18 to 35 in good health and CMV-seronegative. Each CDR3 is given with its conserved first and last residue. Each record gives: CDR3 DNA, CDR3 protein, J gene, D gene, clone size, V gene. D genes are given only for firm matches. The size of a clone is reported for some rows only, either as once, few or many, or as a class for expanded clones.

TGCGCCAGCATTGCATTGCGTCCCGGGAATACGCAGTATTTT | CASIALRPGNTQYF | TRBJ2-3 | - | few | TRBV10-2
TGTGCCAGCAGCCTCGGGTCGAACACTGAAGCTTTCTTT | CASSLGSNTEAFF | TRBJ1-1 | - | - | TRBV7-9
TGTGCCAGCAGTCTAACGGCGCCGCTGACGACGGGACAGTCCCACTATGGCTACACCTTC | CASSLTAPLTTGQSHYGYTF | TRBJ1-2 | TRBD1 | - | TRBV27
TGTGCCAGCAGGGCGAGCGGGTCCGGGACCTACGAGCAGTACTTC | CASRASGSGTYEQYF | TRBJ2-7 | - | - | TRBV5-6
TGTGCCAGCAGCTTATCCGGGACTTCTCCGGAGTACTTC | CASSLSGTSPEYF | TRBJ2-5 | - | - | TRBV7-2
TGTGCCAGCAGACCGGGACTAGCGGCCTACGAGCAGTACTTC | CASRPGLAAYEQYF | TRBJ2-7 | TRBD2 | once | TRBV6-6
TGTGCCAGCGAGAGCGGGGGGTTCGACAATGAGCAGTTCTTC | CASESGGFDNEQFF | TRBJ2-1 | TRBD2 | - | TRBV2
TGCGCCAGCAGTCAGTCGTATAGTCCATACCCGAACTCACTCTACGAGCAGTACTTC | CASSQSYSPYPNSLYEQYF | TRBJ2-7 | - | - | TRBV23-1
TGTGCCAGCAGTCGCACACTAAACACTGAAGCTTTCTTT | CASSRTLNTEAFF | TRBJ1-1 | - | once | TRBV28
TGTGCCTGGAGTGCGGGGACTAGCGGGGGGCGGCGCCCCTACGAGCAGTACTTC | CAWSAGTSGGRRPYEQYF | TRBJ2-7 | TRBD2 | - | TRBV30
TGTGCCAGCAGCTTAGTATCCGGGACTAGCGGGAGTCTGGGTGAGCAGTTCTTC | CASSLVSGTSGSLGEQFF | TRBJ2-1 | TRBD2 | - | TRBV7-9
TGTGCCAGCAGTGTTGCCGGTAGCTCTGGGGCCAACGTCCTGACTTTC | CASSVAGSSGANVLTF | TRBJ2-6 | - | - | TRBV5-6
TGCGCCAGCAGCTTTGGGACAGGCTTCTCCTACAATGAGCAGTTCTTC | CASSFGTGFSYNEQFF | TRBJ2-1 | TRBD1 | - | TRBV5-1
TGTGCCAGCAGTCGTACGTTGAGCTCCTACGAGCAGTACTTC | CASSRTLSSYEQYF | TRBJ2-7 | - | - | TRBV21-1
TGTGCCAGCAGCCAAGAAGGAATAGCGGGGCCCTACGAGCAGTACTTC | CASSQEGIAGPYEQYF | TRBJ2-7 | TRBD2 | - | TRBV4-2
TGTGCCAGCAGCTTAAGGGACAGGCGGGAGCTGTTTTTT | CASSLRDRRELFF | TRBJ2-2 | TRBD1 | once | TRBV7-3
TGTGCCAGTAGTATAGCTCAGACAGGGCTCCCCCCAGATACGCAGTATTTT | CASSIAQTGLPPDTQYF | TRBJ2-3 | TRBD1 | - | TRBV19
TGTGCCTCCCGCCGGGGACAGGGGGACGAGCAGTACTTC | CASRRGQGDEQYF | TRBJ2-7 | TRBD1 | - | TRBV2
TGCAGCGTTCCCCGGACACCAATAAACTATGGCTACACCTTC | CSVPRTPINYGYTF | TRBJ1-2 | - | - | TRBV29-1
TGTGCCAGCAGTAACCAGGTCGGTCCGAAGCCCCAGCATTTT | CASSNQVGPKPQHF | TRBJ1-5 | - | once | TRBV27
TGCGCCAGCAGCTGGGACAGGCGGAGCTCCTACGAGCAGTACTTC | CASSWDRRSSYEQYF | TRBJ2-7 | TRBD1 | - | TRBV5-1
TGTGCCAGCAGCTTATCGGCAGCGGTGTTAGGCTACACCTTC | CASSLSAAVLGYTF | TRBJ1-2 | - | - | TRBV7-8
TGTGCCAGCAGCTTCGGGCTAGCGGTTAATACCTACGAGCAGTACTTC | CASSFGLAVNTYEQYF | TRBJ2-7 | TRBD2 | few | TRBV5-6
TGTGCCAGCAGCACAGGGACAGGGATGTCCACTGAAGCTTTCTTT | CASSTGTGMSTEAFF | TRBJ1-1 | TRBD1 | - | TRBV7-8
TGTGCCAGCAGCTTGGGACAGGGGCCGATGAACACTGAAGCTTTCTTT | CASSLGQGPMNTEAFF | TRBJ1-1 | TRBD1 | - | TRBV5-5
TGTGCCAGCAGGGCCGGACAGACAGAGGCTTTCTTT | CASRAGQTEAFF | TRBJ1-1 | - | few | TRBV2
TGTGCCACCCACAAAACGACAGGGGGCGGAGAGACCCGGTACTTC | CATHKTTGGGETRYF | TRBJ2-5 | TRBD1 | - | TRBV6-1
TGTGCCAGCAGTGACGGGGGCGGGAGCAATGAGCAGTTCTTC | CASSDGGGSNEQFF | TRBJ2-1 | - | - | TRBV6-4
TGTGCCAGCAGCGTAGGGGGAGGCTACAATGAGCAGTTCTTC | CASSVGGGYNEQFF | TRBJ2-1 | - | - | TRBV9
TGTGCCAGCAGCTACAAGGACAGGGGGAACACTGAAGCTTTCTTT | CASSYKDRGNTEAFF | TRBJ1-1 | TRBD1 | - | TRBV11-3
TGTGCCAGCAGTTACTCGTCGGGGAGGGACTATGGCTACACCTTC | CASSYSSGRDYGYTF | TRBJ1-2 | - | few | TRBV6-5
TGTGCCAGCAGCTTGGGCCTAGCGGGACCCACAGATACGCAGTATTTT | CASSLGLAGPTDTQYF | TRBJ2-3 | TRBD2 | - | TRBV5-4
TGCGCCAGCAGCCAAGATCGGACGCGGGGGGCCTACGAGCAGTACTTC | CASSQDRTRGAYEQYF | TRBJ2-7 | TRBD2 | - | TRBV4-1
TGCAGCGGATTAGCGGGGTGGGCAGATACGCAGTATTTT | CSGLAGWADTQYF | TRBJ2-3 | TRBD2 | - | TRBV29-1
TGTGCCAGCACCTCCGTCCTAGCGGGAGGTGAGGAGACCCAGTACTTC | CASTSVLAGGEETQYF | TRBJ2-5 | TRBD2 | - | TRBV5-4
TGTGCCAGCAGCGTAGGATTGTATAGCCCCAATAGTGAGCAGTTCTTC | CASSVGLYSPNSEQFF | TRBJ2-1 | - | - | TRBV9
TGTGCCAGCAGTTACTCTGGGTGGGGCTCACCCCTCCACTTT | CASSYSGWGSPLHF | TRBJ1-6 | - | - | TRBV6-5
TGTGCCAGCAGAATCGGGGGGGATCGGACTAATGAAAAACTGTTTTTT | CASRIGGDRTNEKLFF | TRBJ1-4 | - | few | TRBV28
TGTGCCAGCAGTTACGGGGGGACAGGGGATAATGGCTACACCTTC | CASSYGGTGDNGYTF | TRBJ1-2 | TRBD1 | - | TRBV6-5
TGTGCCATCGGACAGGGAGAGGAGACCCAGTACTTC | CAIGQGEETQYF | TRBJ2-5 | TRBD1 | - | TRBV10-3
TGTGCCAGCTCACCACTCTCGCAGGGGGCGGAAGAGCAGTACTTC | CASSPLSQGAEEQYF | TRBJ2-7 | TRBD1 | - | TRBV18